The clone carrying this TCR beta chain was observed a handful of times. The repertoire was sequenced with immunoSEQ multiplex PCR; TCRdb's copy has only in-frame clones and lacks some. The table includes about 97,000 clones, 90% detected once. The sample is drawn from a study of T cell changes during pregnancy in multiple sclerosis. V lost 7 bases to trimming and J lost 4 bases; unmatched junction nucleotides: 9. Germline V lookup: CDR1 MDHEN, CDR2 SYDVKM. The CDR3 totals 14 residues. The chain recombines TRBV28 with TRBJ1-2, with 7 bases fitting TRBD1. The sample was peripheral blood, taken in the second trimester of pregnancy. The source is a female donor in good health, enrolled as a control in a pregnancy study. CDR3 sequence reads: CASTDRQGGYGYTF. CDR3 DNA: TGTGCCAGCACCGACAGACAGGGAGGCTATGGCTACACCTTC.